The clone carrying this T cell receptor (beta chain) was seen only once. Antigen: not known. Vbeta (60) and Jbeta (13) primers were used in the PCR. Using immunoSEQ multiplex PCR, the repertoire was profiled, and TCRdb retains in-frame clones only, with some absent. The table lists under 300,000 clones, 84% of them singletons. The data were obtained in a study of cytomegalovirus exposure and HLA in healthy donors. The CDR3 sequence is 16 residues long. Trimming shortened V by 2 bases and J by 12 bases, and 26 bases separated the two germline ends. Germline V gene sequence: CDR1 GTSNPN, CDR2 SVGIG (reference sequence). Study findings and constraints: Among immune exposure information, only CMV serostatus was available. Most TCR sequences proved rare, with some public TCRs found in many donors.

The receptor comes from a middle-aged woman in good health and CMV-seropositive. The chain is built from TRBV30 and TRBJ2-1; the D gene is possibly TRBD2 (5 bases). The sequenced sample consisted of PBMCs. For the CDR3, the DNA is TGTGCCTGGAGTTTGTATCGGGAAATAGGAGGAAAGAGGCAGTTCTTC. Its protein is CAWSLYREIGGKRQFF.